This TCR beta chain was profiled in a study of metastatic and nonmetastatic thyroid tumors. About the research overall: From malignant and benign thyroid patients, repertoires in blood and in tumor or nodule tissue were compared.

This CDR3 is built from 16 residues. V shed 4 bases and J 4 bases; nucleotides not matched to a gene: 5. Per germline, CDR1 MNHEY and CDR2 SVGEGT. There were no patients who had received any treatment before thyroid surgery. In this sample, this clone turned up many times. Antigen specificity is unknown. Through MiXCR, TCRdb re-clonotyped the PCR reads. The sample comprises roughly 36,000 clones, under 14% of which are singletons, and roughly a sixth rests with the top ten. Study-level findings and limits: According to reports, the diversity of TCR beta was significantly higher in malignant thyroid tumors than in benign nodules, and this held in both blood and tumor samples.

The sequence came from a female donor with papillary thyroid cancer or a benign thyroid nodule (not recorded which). Some clones in this sample may be carry-over from other donors' samples. The V and J genes are TRBV6-2 or TRBV6-3 and TRBJ2-1; TRBD2 agrees at 12 bases. Sequencing was carried out using blood. CDR3 sequence reads: CASSFLAGGWYNEQFF. In DNA, the CDR3 is TGTGCCAGCAGTTTCCTAGCGGGGGGGTGGTACAATGAGCAGTTCTTC.